The present TCR beta chain was sequenced within a study of response to subunit inactivated influenza vaccine. A single record per CDR3 protein comes from TCRdb applying MiXCR to the RT-PCR reads. In the table there are 450,000 to 700,000 distinct CDR3 sequences, about 15% of which are singletons. CDR1 and CDR2 from the germline V gene are MDHEN and SYDVKM. CDR3 size: 15 residues. As to this clonotype: Its target is unknown. At one end the junction does not follow the germline gene, possibly because of a read error.

Study conclusions and caveats: Few additional T cells are recruited per seasonal influenza vaccination, authors suggested.

This TCR derives from a man in his fifties who received an inactivated influenza vaccine. This sequence joins TRBV28 and TRBJ2-7; D gene ambiguous. The sequencing here drew on PBMCs from blood, taken roughly 12 days after vaccination. CDR3 DNA: TGTGCCAGCAGTTTATTGGGCAGCTTCTCCCACGAGCAGTACTTC. This codes for CASSLLGSFSHEQYF.